A few counts support the clone carrying this T cell receptor beta chain. Antigen: not known. Together with a sample-barcoded 5' primer, a J-beta primer mix was included in a second PCR lasting about 6 to 11 cycles. Every cDNA molecule carried a tag from a template-switch adaptor bearing 12 random nucleotides. One entry per CDR3 protein, called by TCRdb with MiXCR from the 5' RACE reads. The top ten hold approximately 20% of the sample, which has 920,000 or so distinct CDR3 sequences, 40% to 50% seen once. The source of the sample is a study of blood T cells in healthy people across ages. Whole-study results and caveats: It was found that TCR beta diversity correlated strongly with the percentage of naive T cells. Among T cells, TCR beta diversity per million cells dropped roughly linearly as age rose. Among long-lived donors, naive CD4+ cells were more numerous and diversity higher than in aged donors.

The sample comprised blood. This TCR came from a woman aged 55-70 years in good health.

The CDR3 nucleotides read TGTGCCAGAAACAGGGGGCACCTTAGCACAGATACGCAGTATTTT. Protein product: CARNRGHLSTDTQYF. The V and J genes are TRBV7-3 and TRBJ2-3, with TRBD1 identical over 9 bases. J gave up 0 bases and V 9 bases, and 7 bases lay outside the gene matches. Germline CDR1 is SGHTA and CDR2 is FQGTGA. This CDR3 contains 15 residues.